This T cell receptor (beta chain) was sequenced during a study of cytomegalovirus exposure and HLA in healthy donors. The wider study: An earlier analysis found fewer than 140 million unique TCR beta sequences from around 180 million T cells.

The CDR3 has 15 amino acids. Trimming pared 3 bases from V and 5 bases from J, leaving 14 bases between. Germline CDR1 reads SGHRS; CDR2 reads YFSETQ. All the people who gave samples were healthy bone marrow donors. PCR was performed using 60 Vbeta and 13 Jbeta primers. The assay was immunoSEQ multiplex PCR, and TCRdb's table has in-frame clones only and misses some. The data hold under 150,000 clones, with roughly 80% observed a single time. This chain joins TRBV5-1 and TRBJ1-4; D call uncertain. Specimen: PBMCs. The sequence derives from a man aged 18 to 29 in good health and CMV-seronegative. Here the CDR3 DNA reads TGCGCCAGCAGCTGGCGGTGGGAGAGAAATGAAAAACTGTTTTTT. It translates to CASSWRWERNEKLFF.